This TCR beta chain was recovered during a study of control samples from healthy donors and cancer patients. Only in-frame clones appear in the TCRdb table, and some are missing; sequencing was by immunoSEQ multiplex PCR. The sample has more than 20,000 clones; approximately 91% are singletons. V shed 8 bases and J shed 0 bases, with 17 bases lying between them. The CDR3 covers 15 residues. Germline CDR1 is ENHRY and CDR2 is SYGVKD. The rearrangement uses TRBV10-3 and TRBJ2-7; D is perhaps TRBD2 (6 bases). The source is a middle-aged man with lung cancer. Sequencing was done on a sample of PBMCs. The CDR3 sequence is CAIGSRDGSSYEQYF. The CDR3 coding sequence is TGTGCCATCGGGTCGCGGGACGGTAGCTCCTACGAGCAGTACTTC.